The T cell receptor (beta chain) described here comes from a study of blood T cell repertoires in COVID-19. Study-wide background: T cells, B-cell-depleted T cells, or PBMCs supplied cDNA or gDNA.

Original processing methods: Estimation of nucleated cell counts relied on the amplification of reference gene primers. The table came from immunoSEQ multiplex PCR; TCRdb's copy has only in-frame clones and leaves some out. That table is the source of V, J and clone size, and D and trimming were worked out from the DNA. Of 200,000 to 300,000 clones in the sample, approximately 84% were seen once. The sequencing sample was made of peripheral blood. This clonotype was obtained from a man in his fifties or sixties with acute or convalescent COVID-19.

The CDR3 DNA is TGTGCCAGCTCACTTAGAGTCTCTAGCACAGATACGCAGTATTTT. Its translation: CASSLRVSSTDTQYF. This chain joins TRBV18 and TRBJ2-3, with D unresolved. Deletions cut 4 bases from V and 0 bases from J, with 11 bases between. The CDR3 totals 15 residues. Looked up from germline, CDR1 is KGHSH and CDR2 is LQKENI.